This TCR beta chain was recorded in a study of blood T cells in healthy people across ages. With each sample, at least 6 micrograms of total RNA were extracted. Next came a second PCR, run for about 7 to 12 cycles, which used a sample-barcoded 5' primer along with a J-beta primer mix. TCRdb re-derived calls from the 5' RACE reads in MiXCR, one entry per CDR3 protein. The data contain about 670,000 distinct CDR3 sequences, over 40% of them singletons. Sequencing was performed on blood. This clonotype originated in a man older than 75 in good health.

The CDR3: CASRKGYEQYF. The CDR3 DNA reads as TGTGCCAGCAGAAAAGGGTACGAGCAGTACTTC. The gene calls are TRBV6-2 or TRBV6-3 and TRBJ2-7; D not resolved. The CDR3 consists of 11 residues. Germline V gives CDR1 MNHEY, CDR2 SVGEGT. Trimming shortened V by 6 bases and J by 4 bases, and 7 bases separated the two germline ends.